A selection of T cell receptor beta chains follows, all from one sample in a study of metastatic and nonmetastatic thyroid tumors. MiXCR reprocessed the PCR reads for TCRdb. Among roughly 16,000 clones listed, 31% were seen once. The source material was blood. The receptors were sampled from a female donor with papillary thyroid cancer or a benign thyroid nodule (not recorded which). Some clones in this sample may be carry-over from other donors' samples. Each CDR3 is given without its conserved first and last residue. Clone sizes are given selectively: once, few, many, or a class where the clone is expanded.

medium-sized | TRBV12-3/TRBV12-4 | ASVPSSGANVLT
. | TRBV11-1 | ASSAGTSGSFPTDTQY
many | TRBV15 | ATSRLAGGSQDTQY
many | TRBV11-2 | ASSLDRGGGIYNEQF
. | TRBV11-2 | ASSSLAGGPGDEQF
. | TRBV28 | ASSSSGANVLT
few | TRBV12-3/TRBV12-4 | ASSLSAGTIY
once | TRBV30 | AWSFGGTEAF
many | TRBV14 | ASSTQRGTEFYEQY
medium-sized | TRBV2 | ASREGTGRNYGYT
. | TRBV5-1 | ASSFGTAMVNYEQY
. | TRBV20-1 | SARDRRSNEKLF
medium-sized | TRBV6-1 | ASRMDRGNSNQPQH
once | TRBV30 | AWSVTQGYGYT
many | TRBV5-5 | ASSATGPRITEAF
. | TRBV5-1 | ASSSEVGGGYT
. | TRBV4-1 | ASSLGLAGGDEQF
many | TRBV6-6 | ASSYIGGSGNTIY
medium-sized | TRBV27 | ASSPWALTSGGNEQY
. | TRBV5-1 | ASSLGQFFSPLH
medium-sized | TRBV7-8 | ASSLGQILYEQY
. | TRBV6-1 | ASSDGLGLTYEQY
many | TRBV19 | ASQDPGINQPQH
many | TRBV7-9 | ASRHGQQARVGELF
. | TRBV20-1 | SARPSGSGGYEQY
many | TRBV4-3 | ASSQGGGLADTQY
. | TRBV15 | ATGKVGGASDTQY
. | TRBV19 | ASSTTGGQPQH
. | TRBV20-1 | SARGPTSVGEQF
. | TRBV5-1 | ASSFGQGNYGYT
. | TRBV5-8 | ASSWTKEY
medium-sized | TRBV30 | AWTSWDSRQPQH
. | TRBV20-1 | SGSELNTGELF
many | TRBV4-1 | ASSQGVKDRGTYEQY
medium-sized | TRBV10-1 | ASSESRVGGYT
many | TRBV30 | AWRDRREAF
many | TRBV20-1 | SASQNGHPQAGRGNTIY
medium-sized | TRBV19 | ASSISGGRGEF
medium-sized | TRBV30 | AWATGVGNQPQH
few | TRBV28 | ASSVPGQGSEQY
many | TRBV10-2 | ASSESGGTNQPQH
many | TRBV6-2/TRBV6-3 | ASWGTVNEKLF
many | TRBV9 | ASSVWQNTEAF
few | TRBV6-4 | ASSRGGLVRTNEKLF
. | TRBV6-4 | ANRPSGGRTDTQY
few | TRBV28 | ASTLGGVEQTYEQY
medium-sized | TRBV30 | AWTSTGTDTQY
medium-sized | TRBV12-3/TRBV12-4 | ASSPGQSTDTQY
. | TRBV30 | AWTDGRGPQVYEQY